The source of this TCR beta chain is a study of T cells in Graves' hyperthyroidism and ophthalmopathy. Findings and caveats of the study: Blood held most thyroid clonotypes expanded above 0.001 frequency.

As concerns this clonotype: The antigen remains unidentified.

The TCR beta CDR3 regions underwent amplification using RNA transcripts as the source. An initial round of RT-PCR targeting the TCR CDR3 relied on the HTBI primer set. TCRdb recomputed calls from the multiplex PCR reads with MiXCR, one row per CDR3 protein. Counted here are about 640,000 distinct CDR3 sequences, around 20% occurring once; the ten biggest clones make up over 30%. This clonotype was obtained from a man younger than 40 with Graves' ophthalmopathy. Sequencing was done on a sample of blood.

The CDR3 bases are TGTGCCAGCTCACCACCGGGACACTTTTCCTACGAGCAGTACTTC. It translates to CASSPPGHFSYEQYF. The rearrangement links TRBV18 to TRBJ2-7, with D possibly TRBD1 on 6 matching bases. CDR1 is KGHSH and CDR2 is LQKENI in the germline V gene. Trimming removed 0 bases at V and 1 base at J, with 10 bases between. This CDR3 has 15 residues. The entire variable domain, with the rest obtained from reference TRBV18 and TRBJ2-7, is as follows: NAGVMQNPRHLVRRRGQEARLRCSPMKGHSHVYWYRQLPEEGLKFMVYLQKENIIDESGMPKERFSAEFPKEGPSILRIQQVVRGDSAAYFCASSPPGHFSYEQYFGPGTRLTVT.